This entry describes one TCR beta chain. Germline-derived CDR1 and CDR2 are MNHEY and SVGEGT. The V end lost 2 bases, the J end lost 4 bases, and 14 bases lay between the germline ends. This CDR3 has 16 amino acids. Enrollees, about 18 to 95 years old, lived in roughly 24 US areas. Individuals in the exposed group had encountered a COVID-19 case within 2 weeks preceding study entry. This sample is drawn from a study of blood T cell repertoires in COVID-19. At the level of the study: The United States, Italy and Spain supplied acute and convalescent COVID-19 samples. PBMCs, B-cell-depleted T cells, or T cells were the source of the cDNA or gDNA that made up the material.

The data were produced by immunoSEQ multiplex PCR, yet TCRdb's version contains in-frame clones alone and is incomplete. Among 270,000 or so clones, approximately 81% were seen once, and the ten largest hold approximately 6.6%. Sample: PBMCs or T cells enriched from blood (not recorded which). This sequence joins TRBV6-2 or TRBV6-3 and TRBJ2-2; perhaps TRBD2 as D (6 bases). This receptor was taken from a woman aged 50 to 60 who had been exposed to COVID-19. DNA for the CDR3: TGTGCCAGCAGTTACAAGGCGGGGACGACCACCGGGGAGCTGTTTTTT. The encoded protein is CASSYKAGTTTGELFF.